Below, one T cell receptor (beta chain) is given with its context. The sample is drawn from a study of blood T cell repertoires in COVID-19. Overall study: Samples came from the United States, Italy and Spain, spanning acute and convalescent COVID-19.

Profiling relied on immunoSEQ multiplex PCR, and the TCRdb table lists in-frame clones only, not all of them. The data show 300,000 to 350,000 clones, 85% to 90% seen once. CDR3 length: 12 residues. The ends were cut back, 7 bases at V and 2 bases at J, with 9 bases in the middle. Germline V gene data show CDR1 as SGHRS and CDR2 as YFSETQ. Patients in Seattle were enrolled during active infection, then followed longitudinally. The sequencing sample was made of peripheral blood. The clonotype comes from a woman in her thirties with COVID-19, enrolled during active disease. V and J are TRBV5-1 and TRBJ2-5; TRBD2 might be the D (5 bases). The DNA of the CDR3 is TGCGCCAGCCGTAGGGAGCAAGAGACCCAGTACTTC. It translates to CASRREQETQYF.